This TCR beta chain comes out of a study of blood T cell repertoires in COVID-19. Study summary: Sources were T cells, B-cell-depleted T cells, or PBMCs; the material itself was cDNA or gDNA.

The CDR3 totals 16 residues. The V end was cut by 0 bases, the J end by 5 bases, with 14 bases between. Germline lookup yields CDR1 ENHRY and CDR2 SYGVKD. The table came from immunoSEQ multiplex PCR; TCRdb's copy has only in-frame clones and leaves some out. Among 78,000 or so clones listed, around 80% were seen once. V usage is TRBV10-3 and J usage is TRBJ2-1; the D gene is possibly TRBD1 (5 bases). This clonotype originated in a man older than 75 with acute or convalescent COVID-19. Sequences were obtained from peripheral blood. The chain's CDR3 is CAISESEGAGDNEQFF. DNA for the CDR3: TGTGCCATCAGTGAGTCCGAAGGGGCTGGGGACAATGAGCAGTTCTTC.